The 14 T cell receptor beta chains reported below all come from one sample, sequenced in a study of T cell responses to AZD1222 COVID-19 vaccine. Produced via immunoSEQ multiplex PCR; TCRdb's table is partial and in-frame only. Of about 110,000 clones listed, 70% to 90% are singletons. The sample here was peripheral blood, taken 28 days after the second AZD1222 dose. Receptors were obtained from an adult who received the AZD1222 COVID-19 vaccine.

This chain links TRBV28 with TRBJ1-5, with no clear D. This CDR3 is 13 amino acids long. V was cut by 7 bases and J by 4 bases, with 11 bases left in between. Germline V CDR1 and CDR2: MDHEN, SYDVKM. CDR3 protein: CASTLWGNQPQHF. The CDR3 DNA follows: TGTGCCAGCACCCTCTGGGGAAATCAGCCCCAGCATTTT.

This clone has just a few counts. V gene TRBV5-4 combines with J gene TRBJ2-3, with a tentative D call TRBD2 (6 bases). The CDR3 extends over 16 amino acids. V was cut by 0 bases and J by 2 bases, with 13 bases left in between. Germline-derived CDR1 and CDR2 are SGHNT and YYREEE (reference sequence). CDR3 nucleotide sequence: TGTGCCAGCAGCTTGGACCAGAGCGGGCTCACAGATACGCAGTATTTT. Its protein is CASSLDQSGLTDTQYF. Variable domain in full (rest from reference TRBV5-4 and TRBJ2-3): ETGVTQSPTHLIKTRGQQVTLRCSSQSGHNTVSWYQQALGQGPQFIFQYYREEENGRGNFPPRFSGLQFPNYSSELNVNALELDDSALYLCASSLDQSGLTDTQYFGPGTRLTVL.

The chain links TRBV28 to TRBJ1-2; 8 bases align to TRBD1. The ends lost 6 bases at V and 4 bases at J; junction bases unmatched: 10. The V gene's germline CDR1 is MDHEN and CDR2 SYDVKM. This CDR3 is built from 15 residues. CDR3 sequence reads: CASRRRTGLSYGYTF. CDR3 DNA: TGTGCCAGCAGGAGACGGACAGGGCTAAGCTATGGCTACACCTTC.

This clone is a singleton in its sample. The chain links TRBV25-1 to TRBJ1-6; D remains unclear. CDR3 size: 16 residues. Germline V gives CDR1 MGHDK, CDR2 SYGVNS. V was cut by 4 bases and J by 0 bases, with 10 bases left in between. CDR3 region: CASSALLSSYNSPLHF. The DNA of the CDR3 is TGTGCCAGCAGTGCCCTACTGAGCTCCTATAATTCACCCCTCCACTTT.

This chain uses TRBV15 with TRBJ2-5; D remains ambiguous. Per germline, CDR1 LNHNV and CDR2 YYDKDF (reference sequence). The CDR3 length is 14 residues. Trimming pared 5 bases from V and 1 base from J, leaving 11 bases between. CDR3 loop: CATSGIRLQETQYF. CDR3 coding DNA: TGTGCCACCAGCGGTATCAGGCTCCAAGAGACCCAGTACTTC.

The chain joins TRBV2 to TRBJ2-3, with 9 positions matching TRBD2. The V and J ends lost 6 bases and 1 base, in that order; junction bases with no gene match: 5. Germline CDR1 SNHLY, CDR2 FYNNEI. CDR3 length equals 15 residues. CDR3 amino acids: CASRTLAGRTDTQYF. CDR3 coding DNA: TGTGCCAGCAGGACTCTAGCGGGGCGCACAGATACGCAGTATTTT.

The CDR3 region has the DNA TGTGCCAGCAGCCCCCCGGGACGGCAAGGTGGCTACACCTTC. Its protein product is CASSPPGRQGGYTF. The gene calls are TRBV7-9 and TRBJ1-2; D is perhaps TRBD1 (5 bases). The ends were cut back, 5 bases at V and 7 bases at J, with 17 bases in the middle. The CDR3 consists of 14 residues. Per the germline V gene, CDR1 is SEHNR and CDR2 is FQNEAQ (reference sequence).

The chain is built from TRBV9 and TRBJ2-3; no reliable D call. Between the trimmed V and J ends, which lost 7 bases and 1 base, there was a span of 1 base. The CDR3 length is 10 residues. Germline CDR1 SGDLS, CDR2 YYNGEE. The CDR3 is CASCTDTQYF. DNA for the CDR3: TGTGCCAGCTGCACAGATACGCAGTATTTT.

The chain employs TRBV7-2 and TRBJ1-6, with a weak D call TRBD1 (6 bases). CDR1 is SGHTA and CDR2 is FQGNSA in the germline V gene. The germline V and J ends were trimmed by 5 bases and 2 bases, with 16 bases remaining between them. The CDR3 extends over 17 amino acids. CDR3 DNA sequence: TGTGCCAGCAGCACAACACAGGGTACTGCCTATAATTCACCCCTCCACTTT. Amino acids: CASSTTQGTAYNSPLHF.

The chain uses TRBV6-5 and TRBJ2-7; D call uncertain. Germline V gene lookup returns CDR1 MNHEY and CDR2 SVGAGI. The V and J ends lost 6 bases and 4 bases respectively, with 16 bases between them. The CDR3 extends over 14 amino acids. The CDR3 reads CASRLGYRAYEQYF. In DNA form, the CDR3 reads TGTGCCAGCAGGTTAGGGTATAGGGCTTACGAGCAGTACTTC.

This clone was observed a handful of times. V gene TRBV2 combines with J gene TRBJ2-2, with 10 bases matching TRBD1. After removal of 5 bases from V and 0 bases from J, the junction contained 6 bases not matched to a gene. CDR3 length: 17 residues. Looked up from germline, CDR1 is SNHLY and CDR2 is FYNNEI. CDR3 sequence (DNA): TGTGCCAGCAGTTGGGACAGGGGCGCCGCGAACACCGGGGAGCTGTTTTTT. Translation gives CASSWDRGAANTGELFF.

The chain links TRBV28 to TRBJ1-1; perhaps TRBD1 as D (6 bases). CDR1 is MDHEN and CDR2 is SYDVKM in the germline V gene. The CDR3 consists of 14 residues. Trimming left V 6 bases short and J 2 bases short, with 13 bases between. The CDR3 reads CASSPRGQNTEAFF. Written as DNA, the CDR3 is TGTGCCAGCAGCCCCAGGGGACAAAACACTGAAGCTTTCTTT.

The chain recombines TRBV10-3 with TRBJ2-7, with 9 bases identical to TRBD1. Trimming removed 11 bases from V and 3 bases from J; junction bases left unmatched: 8. Germline V CDR1 and CDR2: ENHRY, SYGVKD. The CDR3 sequence is 13 residues long. As DNA, the CDR3 is TGTGCCGCCTTGGACAGGGGAGGCTACGAGCAGTACTTC. Translated: CAALDRGGYEQYF.

V and J are TRBV5-1 and TRBJ2-7; D unresolved. In germline, CDR1 is SGHRS, CDR2 YFSETQ. V gave up 5 bases and J gave up 0 bases, with 12 bases separating them. The CDR3 has 14 residues. The CDR3 loop reads CASSKELSSYEQYF. The CDR3 DNA reads as TGCGCCAGCAGTAAAGAACTTTCCTCCTACGAGCAGTACTTC.